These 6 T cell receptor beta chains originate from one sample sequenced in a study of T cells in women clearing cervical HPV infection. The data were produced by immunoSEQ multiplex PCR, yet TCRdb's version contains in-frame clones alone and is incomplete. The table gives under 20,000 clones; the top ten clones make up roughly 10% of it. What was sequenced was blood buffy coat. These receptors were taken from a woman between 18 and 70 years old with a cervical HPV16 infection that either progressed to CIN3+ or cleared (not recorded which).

CDR3 DNA, as far as it was read: TGTGCCAGCAGCTTAACAAACCCTCTACTAGCGGGAGGGTACAATGAG. Protein product: CASSLTNPLLAGGYNE. The whole CDR3 protein reads CASSLTNPLLAGGYNEQFF. This sequence joins TRBV7-3 and TRBJ2-1; 13 bases line up with TRBD2. The read ends 3 residues shy of where the CDR3 ends; the end is completed using the germline J gene. This CDR3 is built from 19 residues. The germline V gene has CDR1 SGHTA and CDR2 FQGTGA. The V segment lost 0 bases and the J segment 4 bases; nucleotides outside the gene matches: 9.

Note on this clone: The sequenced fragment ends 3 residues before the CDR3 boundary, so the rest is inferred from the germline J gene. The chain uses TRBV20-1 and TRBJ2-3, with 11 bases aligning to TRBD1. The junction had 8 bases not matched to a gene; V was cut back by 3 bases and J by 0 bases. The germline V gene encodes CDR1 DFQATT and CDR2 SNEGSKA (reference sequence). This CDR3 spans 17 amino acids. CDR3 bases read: TGCAGTGCTAGCGGACAGGGGGCGCGAACTAGCACAGATACG. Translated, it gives CSASGQGARTSTDT. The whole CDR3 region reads CSASGQGARTSTDTQYF.

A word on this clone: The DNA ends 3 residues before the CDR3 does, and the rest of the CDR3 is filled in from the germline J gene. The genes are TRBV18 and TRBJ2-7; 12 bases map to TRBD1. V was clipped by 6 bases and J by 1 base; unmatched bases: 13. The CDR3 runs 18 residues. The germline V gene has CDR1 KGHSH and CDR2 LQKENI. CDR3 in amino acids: CASSLRGTGGSNSYEQYF. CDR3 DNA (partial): TGTGCCAGCTCCCTGCGTGGGACAGGGGGCTCCAATTCCTACGAG. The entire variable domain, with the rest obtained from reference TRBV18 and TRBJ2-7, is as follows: NAGVMQNPRHLVRRRGQEARLRCSPMKGHSHVYWYRQLPEEGLKFMVYLQKENIIDESGMPKERFSAEFPKEGPSILRIQQVVRGDSAAYFCASSLRGTGGSNSYEQYFGPGTRLTVT.

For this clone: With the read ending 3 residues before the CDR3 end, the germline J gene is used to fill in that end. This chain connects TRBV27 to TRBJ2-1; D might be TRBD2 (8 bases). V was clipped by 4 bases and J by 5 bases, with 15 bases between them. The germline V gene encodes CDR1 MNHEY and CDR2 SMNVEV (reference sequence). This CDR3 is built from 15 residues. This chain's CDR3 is CASSYGTRGHNEQFF. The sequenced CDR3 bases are TGTGCCAGCAGTTATGGGACTAGGGGGCACAATGAG.

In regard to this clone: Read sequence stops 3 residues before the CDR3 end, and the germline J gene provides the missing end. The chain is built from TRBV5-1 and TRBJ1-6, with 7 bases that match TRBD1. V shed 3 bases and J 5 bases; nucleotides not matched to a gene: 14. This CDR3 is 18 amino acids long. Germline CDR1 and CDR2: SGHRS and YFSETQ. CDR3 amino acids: CASSSHSTGAGNNSPLHF. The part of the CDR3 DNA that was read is TGCGCCAGCAGCTCCCACTCCACAGGGGCGGGCAATAATTCACCC.

The CDR3 sequence: CASSLRQSSGNTIYF. The sequenced CDR3 bases are TGTGCCAGCAGCTTGAGGCAAAGCTCTGGAAACACC. The V call is TRBV5-5, the J call TRBJ1-3; D is unresolved. The read halts 3 residues ahead of the CDR3 end, with the missing end drawn from the germline J gene. CDR3 size: 15 residues. Trimming removed 1 base at V and 0 bases at J, with 8 bases between. Per germline, CDR1 SGHKS and CDR2 YYEKEE (reference sequence). Full variable domain (remainder filled in from reference TRBV5-5 and TRBJ1-3): DAGVTQSPTHLIKTRGQQVTLRCSPISGHKSVSWYQQVLGQGPQFIFQYYEKEERGRGNFPDRFSARQFPNYSSELNVNALLLGDSALYLCASSLRQSSGNTIYFGEGSWLTVV.